Following are 13 T cell receptor beta chains from one sample sequenced in a study of neoadjuvant nivolumab and ipilimumab in lung cancer. Produced via immunoSEQ multiplex PCR; TCRdb's table is partial and in-frame only. Among some 25,000 clones listed, 80% to 85% were seen once. The material sequenced was tumor tissue, taken after neoadjuvant nivolumab, alone or with ipilimumab, at or shortly before surgery. Receptor source: an adult with non-small cell lung cancer.

The chain employs TRBV7-2 and TRBJ2-1, with 9 nucleotides matching TRBD2. Trimming took 7 bases from V and 1 from J; bases not matched to a gene: 8. The germline V gene has CDR1 SGHTA and CDR2 FQGNSA. CDR3 length: 16 residues. This CDR3 reads CASTEAGGLSYNEQFF. CDR3 bases: TGTGCCAGCACCGAAGCGGGAGGTCTTTCCTACAATGAGCAGTTCTTC.

The rearrangement joins TRBV27 to TRBJ2-7; D is possibly TRBD2 (5 bases). The CDR3 loop spans 14 amino acids. Trimming stripped 4 bases from V and 5 bases from J, with 15 bases between. The V gene's germline CDR1 is MNHEY and CDR2 SMNVEV (reference sequence). DNA of the CDR3: TGTGCCAGCAGTTGGCGAGCGGCGGCCGACGAGCAGTACTTC. Translating it yields CASSWRAAADEQYF.

The rearrangement joins TRBV25-1 to TRBJ2-5; possibly TRBD1 or TRBD2 for D (5 bases each). CDR3 length: 17 residues. Germline V gene lookup returns CDR1 MGHDK and CDR2 SYGVNS. V lost 5 bases, J lost 1 base, and 20 bases lay in between. The CDR3 loop reads CASSLWSGFGAQETQYF. In DNA, the CDR3 is TGTGCCAGCAGTCTCTGGAGCGGATTTGGGGCCCAAGAGACCCAGTACTTC.

This sequence joins TRBV4-2 and TRBJ2-3; tentatively, D is TRBD2 (5 bases). The CDR3 is 16 residues long. Germline loops: CDR1 LGHNA, CDR2 YNFKEQ. V was cut by 5 bases and J by 0 bases, with 15 bases left in between. Here the CDR3 DNA reads TGTGCCAGCAGCTCTCGGGGAGCGAGAAGCACAGATACGCAGTATTTT. The encoded protein is CASSSRGARSTDTQYF.

The CDR3 is CAWSSPAAGYEQYF. The CDR3 DNA follows: TGTGCCTGGAGTTCACCAGCTGCGGGCTACGAGCAGTACTTC. V gene TRBV30 combines with J gene TRBJ2-7; a possible D gene is TRBD2 (5 bases). The CDR3 length is 14 residues. Germline CDR1 GTSNPN, CDR2 SVGIG (reference sequence). V lost 2 bases and J 3 bases, leaving 14 bases between the germline ends.

This clone is judged medium-sized. The chain carries TRBV14 and TRBJ2-7; TRBD1 aligns across 8 bases. Germline assignment: CDR1 SGHDN and CDR2 FVKESK. The CDR3 is made up of 15 amino acids. The trim removed 4 bases at V and 6 bases at J, leaving 11 bases unmatched. The CDR3 protein is CASSPSPGTGSEQYF. The CDR3, as DNA: TGTGCCAGCAGCCCCAGTCCCGGGACAGGTTCCGAGCAGTACTTC.

The rearrangement uses TRBV5-1 and TRBJ2-7; TRBD1 is a possible D gene (6 bases). The CDR3 totals 14 residues. Germline loops: CDR1 SGHRS, CDR2 YFSETQ. V was trimmed by 0 bases and J by 4 bases, leaving 11 bases between them. CDR3 nucleotides: TGCGCCAGCAGCTTGGTGATAGGGGGATACGAGCAGTACTTC. Translation gives CASSLVIGGYEQYF.

The CDR3 DNA follows: TGTGCCAGCAGTACAGGCAGGGGTTCCTACGAGCAGTACTTC. The encoded protein is CASSTGRGSYEQYF. This chain uses TRBV11-3 with TRBJ2-7; D possibly corresponds to TRBD1 (6 bases). With 6 bases removed from V and 1 base from J, the gap between germline ends came to 13 bases. Germline lookup yields CDR1 SGHNT and CDR2 YENEEA. CDR3 length: 14 residues.

The CDR3 loop reads CASRDSGHTDTQYF. The DNA for the CDR3 is TGTGCCAGCAGGGACTCCGGGCATACAGATACGCAGTATTTT. This rearrangement joins TRBV6-5 to TRBJ2-3; D might be TRBD2 (5 bases). V was trimmed by 6 bases and J by 3 bases, leaving 13 bases between them. Germline CDR1 is MNHEY and CDR2 is SVGAGI. The CDR3 is 14 amino acids.

The chain links TRBV14 to TRBJ1-2; tentative D call: TRBD1 (5 bases). The CDR3 runs to 15 residues. Germline values: CDR1 SGHDN, CDR2 FVKESK. The germline V and J ends were trimmed by 0 bases and 6 bases, with 14 bases remaining between them. The CDR3 region has the DNA TGTGCCAGCAGCCAAGACCGGACATCGGGACATGGCTACACCTTC. This translates into CASSQDRTSGHGYTF.

J is TRBJ1-1 and V is TRBV5-4; the match to TRBD1 covers 12 bases. Germline lookup yields CDR1 SGHNT and CDR2 YYREEE (reference sequence). The junction had 2 bases not matched to a gene; V was cut back by 4 bases and J by 4 bases. The CDR3 runs to 14 residues. CDR3 loop: CASSGDRGLTEAFF. The CDR3 nucleotides are TGTGCCAGCAGCGGGGACAGGGGGCTCACTGAAGCTTTCTTT.

This rearrangement joins TRBV28 to TRBJ2-7; 9 bases align to TRBD1. Germline V gene lookup returns CDR1 MDHEN and CDR2 SYDVKM. This CDR3 has 15 residues. V gave up 6 bases and J gave up 5 bases; unmatched junction bases: 11. CDR3 nucleotide sequence: TGTGCCAGCAGCCCCCCCGGGACAGGGAAGAACGAGCAGTACTTC. Protein sequence: CASSPPGTGKNEQYF.

The chain carries TRBV7-8 and TRBJ2-3, with no clear D. V lost 8 bases to trimming and J lost 2 bases, with 14 bases between them. The germline gives CDR1 SGHVS, CDR2 FQNEAQ. This CDR3 has 14 residues. The chain's CDR3 is CASYRRWPTDTQYF. CDR3 nucleotide sequence: TGTGCCAGCTACCGGCGGTGGCCCACAGATACGCAGTATTTT.